The entry below gives a single TCR beta chain sequence along with its context. No antigen is known for it. The data originate from a study of T cell repertoires in aging, cancer and after chemotherapy. Turning to the study itself: Healthy donor repertoires were recorded over several months to years and showed clear clonal overlap.

Germline V CDR1 and CDR2: SGHNT, YYREEE (reference sequence). Trimming removed 7 bases from V and 7 bases from J; junction bases left unmatched: 5. CDR3 length: 12 amino acids. Amplification of TCR beta used genomic DNA extracted from peripheral blood. Findings and limits, study-wide: Healthy donors lost TCR diversity with age mainly through richness, cancer patients through richness and evenness.

Rearranged V-D-J TRB sequences were amplified with a mixed TRB-A/B primer pool. From the multiplex PCR reads, TCRdb called clonotypes with MiXCR, one entry per CDR3 protein. The table has fewer than 9,000 distinct CDR3 sequences, less than 35% seen once; the top ten hold around 10%. This TCR came from a human donor in good health. The material sequenced was blood. The chain is built from TRBV5-4 and TRBJ2-1, with 7 bases fitting TRBD2. Written as DNA, the CDR3 is TGTGCCAGCGGGGGGGGTACGAATGAGCAGTTCTTC. Residues: CASGGGTNEQFF.